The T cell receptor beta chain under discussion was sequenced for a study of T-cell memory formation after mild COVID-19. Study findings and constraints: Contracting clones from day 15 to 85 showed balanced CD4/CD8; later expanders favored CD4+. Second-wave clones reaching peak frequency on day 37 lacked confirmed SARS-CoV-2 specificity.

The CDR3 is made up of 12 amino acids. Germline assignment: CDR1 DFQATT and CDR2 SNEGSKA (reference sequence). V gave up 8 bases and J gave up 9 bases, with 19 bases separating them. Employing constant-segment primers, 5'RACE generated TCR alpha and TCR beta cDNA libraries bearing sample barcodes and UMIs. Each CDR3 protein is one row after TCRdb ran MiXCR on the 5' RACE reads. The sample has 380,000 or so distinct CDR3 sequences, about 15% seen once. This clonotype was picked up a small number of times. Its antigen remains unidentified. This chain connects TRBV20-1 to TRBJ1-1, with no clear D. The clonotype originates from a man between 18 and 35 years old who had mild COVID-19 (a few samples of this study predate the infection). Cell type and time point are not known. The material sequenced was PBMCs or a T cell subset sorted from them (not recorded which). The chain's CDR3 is CSTETRAGKAFF. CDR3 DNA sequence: TGCAGTACTGAAACAAGGGCCGGGAAAGCTTTCTTT.